A single sample is the source of the 18 T cell receptor beta chains below, sequenced in a study of identical twins. A single record per CDR3 protein comes from TCRdb applying MiXCR to the 5' RACE reads. The data hold just under 650,000 distinct CDR3 sequences, with roughly 6.6% observed a single time. This sample also belongs to another study, concerning yellow fever vaccine responses in identical twins.

The specimen was PBMCs. The receptors originated from a woman between 18 and 29 years old in good health.

This rearrangement joins TRBV28 to TRBJ1-5; D remains ambiguous. V was cut by 7 bases and J by 6 bases, with 13 bases left in between. The CDR3 consists of 13 residues. Germline-derived CDR1 and CDR2 are MDHEN and SYDVKM. CDR3: CASTWEIGQPQHF. The CDR3 bases are TGTGCCAGCACGTGGGAGATCGGTCAGCCCCAGCATTTT.

This clonotype was observed a few times. J is TRBJ1-2 and V is TRBV18, with D unclear. V lost 0 bases and J 4 bases, leaving 9 bases between the germline ends. This CDR3 contains 14 residues. The germline V gene encodes CDR1 KGHSH and CDR2 LQKENI. The CDR3 DNA reads TGTGCCAGCTCACCACCGGGATCCGCCTATGGCTACACCTTC. This translates into CASSPPGSAYGYTF.

This clonotype was seen a few times. The J gene is TRBJ2-1, the V gene TRBV27; TRBD2 matches 13 bases. Germline V gene data show CDR1 as MNHEY and CDR2 as SMNVEV (reference sequence). Germline trimming cut 5 bases from V and 7 bases from J; bases unmatched to any gene: 5. This CDR3 comprises 15 residues. CDR3 amino acids: CASSIQGLAGNEQFF. Here the CDR3 DNA reads TGTGCCAGCAGTATCCAGGGACTAGCGGGAAATGAGCAGTTCTTC.

This clonotype was recorded many times. V gene TRBV5-1 combines with J gene TRBJ2-3; D is perhaps TRBD1 (6 bases). CDR1 is SGHRS, CDR2 YFSETQ, per germline. The ends were cut back, 2 bases at V and 5 bases at J, with 12 bases in the middle. The CDR3 loop spans 14 amino acids. The CDR3 loop reads CASSFRTAEDTQYF. CDR3 sequence (DNA): TGCGCCAGCAGCTTCCGGACAGCTGAAGATACGCAGTATTTT. Combining the CDR3 with reference TRBV5-1 and TRBJ2-3 gives the whole variable domain KAGVTQTPRYLIKTRGQQVTLSCSPISGHRSVSWYQQTPGQGLQFLFEYFSETQRNKGNFPGRFSGRQFSNSRSEMNVSTLELGDSALYLCASSFRTAEDTQYFGPGTRLTVL.

This clonotype was observed many times. The CDR3 bases are TGCAGTGCGACCCCAGGGGTCGGAAACACCATATATTTT. Translated: CSATPGVGNTIYF. V is TRBV20-1 and J is TRBJ1-3; D is possibly TRBD1 (6 bases). The germline V and J ends were trimmed by 6 bases and 4 bases, with 13 bases remaining between them. The CDR3 runs to 13 residues. Germline assignment: CDR1 DFQATT and CDR2 SNEGSKA (reference sequence).

This clonotype was picked up a small number of times. V is TRBV12-3 or TRBV12-4 and J is TRBJ2-7; D is perhaps TRBD1 (5 bases). Trimming left V 5 bases short and J 0 bases short, with 14 bases between. The CDR3 extends over 15 amino acids. The CDR3 sequence is CASSLGQANSYEQYF. DNA for the CDR3: TGTGCCAGCAGTCTGGGGCAGGCCAACTCCTACGAGCAGTACTTC.

This CDR3 reads CASSLVDRRNEQFF. The CDR3 DNA is TGCGCCAGCAGCTTGGTAGATAGGAGGAATGAGCAGTTCTTC. This chain uses TRBV5-1 with TRBJ2-1; D may be TRBD2 (5 bases). This CDR3 is built from 14 residues. Trimming removed 0 bases from V and 7 bases from J, with 11 bases in between. Germline assignment: CDR1 SGHRS and CDR2 YFSETQ.

The genes are TRBV20-1 and TRBJ2-1, with unresolved D. The CDR3 loop spans 15 amino acids. CDR1 DFQATT and CDR2 SNEGSKA come from the germline V gene (reference sequence). V lost 3 bases to trimming and J lost 5 bases, with 17 bases between them. CDR3 residues: CSASWRSGENNEQFF. The CDR3 coding sequence is TGCAGTGCTAGCTGGCGATCAGGCGAGAACAATGAGCAGTTCTTC.

This clonotype has a handful of counts. This chain connects TRBV3-1 to TRBJ2-3, with TRBD2 matching over 10 bases. The germline CDR1 and CDR2 sequences are LGHDT and YNNKEL (reference sequence). V was pared by 1 base and J by 3 bases, with 13 bases of the junction left unmatched. The CDR3 extends over 19 amino acids. The CDR3 sequence: CASSQGEPDPGLATDTQYF. In nucleotides, the CDR3 is TGTGCCAGCAGCCAAGGGGAGCCTGATCCGGGACTAGCGACAGATACGCAGTATTTT.

Details on this clonotype: One end of the junction fails to match germline, which may point to a read error. The chain uses TRBV20-1 and TRBJ2-3; 10 nucleotides match TRBD2. Germline CDR1 DFQATT, CDR2 SNEGSKA (reference sequence). This CDR3 region has 16 residues. The CDR3 DNA reads as TGCTGTGCTAGATACGAGCGGGAGGGCCCCGCCATTACGCAGTATTTT. It specifies CCARYEREGPAITQYF.

This clonotype was detected a few times. The chain carries TRBV25-1 and TRBJ2-6; 7 nucleotides line up with TRBD1. V was clipped by 3 bases and J by 0 bases; unmatched bases: 2. This CDR3 region has 16 residues. From germline, CDR1 is MGHDK and CDR2 SYGVNS. The DNA for the CDR3 is TGTGCCAGCAGTGATGGGACAGTCTCTGGGGCCAACGTCCTGACTTTC. Translation gives CASSDGTVSGANVLTF.

The chain couples TRBV14 to TRBJ2-3; the D gene could be TRBD1 or TRBD2 (5 bases each). The CDR3 is 14 residues long. Germline V CDR1 and CDR2: SGHDN, FVKESK. The V gene lost 3 bases and the J gene lost 5 bases, with 12 bases spanning the gap. Here the CDR3 DNA reads TGTGCCAGCAGCCAGGTAACAGGAGGAGATACGCAGTATTTT. Protein sequence: CASSQVTGGDTQYF.

The genes are TRBV7-9 and TRBJ2-7; tentative D call: TRBD2 (5 bases). CDR1 and CDR2 (germline): SEHNR, FQNEAQ (reference sequence). With 1 base removed from V and 3 bases from J, the gap between germline ends came to 16 bases. The CDR3 is 16 amino acids. The CDR3 here is CASSLGGRGANYEQYV. The CDR3 DNA sequence: TGTGCCAGCAGCTTAGGAGGCCGGGGAGCCAACTACGAGCAGTACGTC.

This clonotype was seen repeatedly, ten times or more. V and J are TRBV7-6 and TRBJ1-5; D remains ambiguous. The CDR3 has 13 amino acids. The V end lost 8 bases, the J end lost 0 bases, and 8 bases lay between the germline ends. CDR1 SGHVS and CDR2 FNYEAQ come from the germline V gene. The CDR3 DNA reads TGTGCCAGCGCCTTTAATAGCAATCAGCCCCAGCATTTT. Amino acids: CASAFNSNQPQHF.

Here the CDR3 reads CATSAGPTEAFF. For the CDR3, the DNA is TGTGCCACCAGTGCCGGACCCACTGAAGCTTTCTTT. The gene calls are TRBV24-1 and TRBJ1-1, with D unclear. In germline, CDR1 is KGHDR, CDR2 SFDVKD. V was pared by 5 bases and J by 4 bases, with 7 bases between. The CDR3 covers 12 residues.

This clonotype has at least ten counts. J is TRBJ1-2 and V is TRBV5-1; no clear D. The germline V gene has CDR1 SGHRS and CDR2 YFSETQ. Trimming removed 0 bases at V and 5 bases at J, with 8 bases between. The CDR3 covers 13 residues. CDR3 sequence: CASSLDSLYGYTF. The CDR3, as DNA: TGCGCCAGCAGCTTGGACAGCTTATATGGCTACACCTTC.

In its sample, this clonotype was seen many times. V is TRBV4-1 and J is TRBJ2-7, with 8 positions matching TRBD2. This CDR3 has 15 residues. Germline values: CDR1 MGHRA, CDR2 YSYEKL. Trimming cost V 3 bases and J 2 bases; bases outside gene matches: 6. CDR3 sequence (DNA): TGCGCCAGCAGCCATGTTATAGCGGGGCCCTACGAGCAGTACTTC. It yields the protein CASSHVIAGPYEQYF.

This clonotype was seen only a few times. This CDR3 reads CATKDRVTYEQYF. Here the CDR3 DNA reads TGTGCCACCAAGGACAGGGTTACCTACGAGCAGTACTTC. The chain is built from TRBV19 and TRBJ2-7; 8 bases are a match to TRBD1. This CDR3 region has 13 residues. Looked up from germline, CDR1 is LNHDA and CDR2 is SQIVND (reference sequence). V gave up 10 bases and J gave up 2 bases; unmatched junction bases: 7.